The 4 T cell receptor beta chains presented below share a single source sample, sequenced in a study of blood T cell repertoires in COVID-19. Profiled with immunoSEQ multiplex PCR; TCRdb holds only in-frame clones, not every one. The table has roughly 50,000 clones, roughly 84% seen once. Sequencing input: peripheral blood. The source of these receptors is a man aged 70-80 years with acute or convalescent COVID-19.

The chain employs TRBV12-3 or TRBV12-4 and TRBJ1-5, with D possibly matching TRBD1 (6 bases). Trimming left V 1 base short and J 5 bases short, with 6 bases between. This CDR3 contains 13 residues. CDR3 amino acids: CASSLEGDQPQHF. For the CDR3, the DNA is TGTGCCAGCAGTTTAGAGGGGGATCAGCCCCAGCATTTT.

This chain uses TRBV5-1 with TRBJ2-1; the match to TRBD2 covers 10 bases. CDR3 size: 13 residues. Germline V gene data show CDR1 as SGHRS and CDR2 as YFSETQ. With V trimmed by 2 bases and J by 8 bases, 1 base remained unmatched. In DNA form, the CDR3 reads TGCGCCAGCAGCTTCCTAGCGGGAGATGAGCAGTTCTTC. It codes for CASSFLAGDEQFF.

The chain has TRBV6-1 and TRBJ2-4; D perhaps matches TRBD1 (5 bases). The length of the CDR3 is 16 residues. The V and J ends lost 4 bases and 8 bases respectively, with 21 bases between them. Germline V gives CDR1 MNHNS, CDR2 SASEGT. CDR3 sequence (DNA): TGTGCCAGCAGTGCTACGATTACCTCAGGGCGAGACATTCAGTACTTC. This encodes CASSATITSGRDIQYF.

The chain recombines TRBV25-1 with TRBJ1-1; D is ambiguous. This CDR3 has 14 amino acids. CDR1 is MGHDK, CDR2 SYGVNS, per germline. V gave up 0 bases and J gave up 6 bases, with 11 bases separating them. Written as DNA, the CDR3 is TGTGCCAGCAGTGAATACGTCGACTCGGCTGAAGCTTTCTTT. This encodes CASSEYVDSAEAFF. The full variable domain, with the rest looked up from reference TRBV25-1 and TRBJ1-1, is EADIYQTPRYLVIGTGKKITLECSQTMGHDKMYWYQQDPGMELHLIHYSYGVNSTEKGDLSSESTVSRIRTEHFPLTLESARPSHTSQYLCASSEYVDSAEAFFGQGTRLTVV.